The present TCR beta chain was sequenced within a study of regulatory dendritic cells for organ transplantation. For this clone: Its target is not known.

The table came from immunoSEQ multiplex PCR; TCRdb's copy has only in-frame clones and leaves some out. The sample includes under 15,000 clones, about 70% of them seen just once. CDR1 is SNHLY and CDR2 is FYNNEI in the germline V gene. V lost 3 bases, J lost 4 bases, and 12 bases lay in between. The CDR3 is 14 residues long. CFSE-labeled sorted T cells met regulatory or mature dendritic cells for under 6 days. The gene calls are TRBV2 and TRBJ1-2; D gene unclear. The sequenced material came from naive CD4+ T cells from blood cultured with regulatory dendritic cells. Subset defined: CD45RA+ naive T cells. This TCR was recovered from a human donor in good health. The CDR3 loop reads CASSDLRPSYGYTF. CDR3 DNA: TGTGCCAGCAGTGACCTCCGTCCCAGCTATGGCTACACCTTC.